Sequencing of this T cell receptor (beta chain) was carried out in a study of T cell changes during pregnancy in multiple sclerosis. Germline V gene lookup returns CDR1 LNHDA and CDR2 SQIVND (reference sequence). The CDR3 is 15 amino acids. V lost 5 bases to trimming and J lost 3 bases; unmatched junction nucleotides: 5. Libraries were prepared by immunoSEQ multiplex PCR; TCRdb keeps only in-frame clonotypes and omits some of them. Of 55,000 to 65,000 clones detected, around 90% appear once; the ten largest clones hold roughly 1.5%. The receptor was isolated from a female donor with multiple sclerosis, enrolled in a pregnancy study. This rearrangement joins TRBV19 to TRBJ2-3; 10 bases agree with TRBD2. This material consisted of peripheral blood, taken in the second trimester of pregnancy. CDR3 sequence: CASSPSGRGTDTQYF. In DNA form, the CDR3 reads TGTGCCAGTAGTCCCAGCGGGAGGGGAACAGATACGCAGTATTTT.